This T cell receptor (beta chain) was profiled in a study of T cell repertoires in cytomegalovirus infection. The overall study: TCR beta signatures that were public indicated CMV infection and matching HLA type. Overall study results and limits: Cumulative frequency of public TCR beta families picked out carriers of CMV plus the relevant HLA. CMV-specific TCR beta clonotypes restricted by HLA-C dominated the ex vivo response.

The V segment lost 0 bases and the J segment 6 bases; nucleotides outside the gene matches: 8. The CDR3 consists of 17 residues. Germline CDR1 reads PRHDT; CDR2 reads FYEKMQ (reference sequence). MiXCR, run by TCRdb on the reads, gives a single entry per CDR3 protein. The sample contains about 900,000 distinct CDR3 sequences, around 31% of which appear only once. As for this clonotype: Its antigen is currently unknown.

This clonotype was sampled from a human donor in good health (CMV status not recorded). Some clones in this sample may be carry-over from other donors' samples. Sequences were derived from cultured CD8+ T cells from PBMCs, sampled from culture after CMV antigen stimulation. The rearrangement links TRBV13 to TRBJ1-4, with TRBD1 identical over 9 bases. The CDR3 here is CASSLGEPGQGDEKLFF. The CDR3 DNA sequence: TGTGCCAGCAGCTTAGGGGAGCCGGGACAGGGAGATGAAAAACTGTTTTTT.